This is a list of T cell receptor beta chains from one sample in a study of T-cell memory formation after mild COVID-19. TCRdb recomputed calls from the 5' RACE reads with MiXCR, one row per CDR3 protein. The data show roughly 300,000 distinct CDR3 sequences, 8% to 10% seen once. Sample: PBMCs or a T cell subset sorted from them (not recorded which). All receptors derive from a man younger than 35 who had mild COVID-19 (a few samples of this study predate the infection). Cell type and time point are not known. Both conserved end residues are part of each CDR3. D genes are given only for firm matches. Only part of the rows carry a size: once, few, many, or a class if the clone is expanded.

>TRBV4-1|few|NA|TRBJ2-6
CASSQDRGRAFSGANVLTF
TGCGCCAGCAGCCAAGATCGGGGCAGGGCTTTCTCTGGGGCCAACGTCCTGACTTTC
>TRBV9|NA|TRBD1|TRBJ2-5
CASSVEGQGLETQYF
TGTGCCAGCAGCGTAGAGGGACAGGGTCTGGAGACCCAGTACTTC
>TRBV11-2|NA|TRBD2|TRBJ2-2
CASSFAGGNTGELFF
TGTGCCAGCAGCTTCGCGGGGGGGAACACCGGGGAGCTGTTTTTT
>TRBV7-2|NA|TRBD2|TRBJ2-1
CASRIGTSGVQEQFF
TGTGCCAGCAGAATCGGGACTAGCGGGGTGCAGGAGCAGTTCTTC
>TRBV7-2|many|NA|TRBJ1-1
CASSLGSDAFF
TGTGCCAGCAGCTTAGGCAGTGACGCTTTCTTT
>TRBV11-2|NA|NA|TRBJ2-1
CASSRNGIGGHTYNEQFF
TGTGCCAGCAGTCGAAATGGGATAGGGGGGCACACCTACAATGAGCAGTTCTTC
>TRBV12-3/TRBV12-4|few|NA|TRBJ2-7
CASSLWTLYEQYF
TGTGCCAGCAGTTTGTGGACTCTCTACGAGCAGTACTTC
>TRBV28|few|NA|TRBJ2-3
CASNGGIDTQYF
TGTGCCAGCAATGGGGGGATTGATACGCAGTATTTT
>TRBV1|many|NA|TRBJ2-1
CTSSLGTPVEGQFF
TGCACCAGCAGCCTGGGGACTCCGGTCGAGGGGCAGTTCTTC
>TRBV24-1|few|NA|TRBJ2-1
CATSVVAGRGGYNEQFF
TGTGCCACCAGTGTTGTGGCGGGCAGGGGAGGGTACAATGAGCAGTTCTTC
>TRBV7-2|few|NA|TRBJ2-5
CASSFGGGEGTQYF
TGTGCCAGCAGCTTTGGCGGGGGCGAAGGGACCCAGTACTTC
>TRBV9|few|TRBD1|TRBJ2-7
CASSTRTGAGAEQYF
TGTGCCAGCAGCACACGGACAGGGGCGGGCGCCGAGCAGTACTTC
>TRBV6-4|NA|NA|TRBJ1-2
CATSDSGASEGSLYYGYTF
TGTGCCACCAGTGACTCAGGGGCCTCGGAAGGATCCCTATACTATGGCTACACCTTC
>TRBV9|NA|NA|TRBJ1-4
CASSTQPGGATNEKLFF
TGTGCCAGCAGCACGCAGCCGGGTGGAGCAACTAATGAAAAACTGTTTTTT
>TRBV4-3|few|TRBD1|TRBJ2-7
CASSQDTRGQAVEQYF
TGCGCCAGCAGCCAAGATACGAGGGGGCAGGCAGTCGAGCAGTACTTC
>TRBV4-1|NA|NA|TRBJ1-6
CASSPPDGNSPLHF
TGCGCCAGCAGCCCGCCGGATGGGAATTCACCCCTCCACTTT
>TRBV7-9|few|NA|TRBJ2-2
CASSLSRGTGELFF
TGTGCCAGCAGCTTATCCAGGGGCACCGGGGAGCTGTTTTTT
>TRBV27|NA|NA|TRBJ2-5
CASSYRAQETQYF
TGTGCCAGCAGCTACAGGGCTCAAGAGACCCAGTACTTC
>TRBV7-2|few|TRBD1|TRBJ1-6
CASSSRTGYYNSPLHF
TGTGCCAGCAGCTCGCGGACAGGATACTATAATTCACCCCTCCACTTT
>TRBV20-1|NA|TRBD2|TRBJ2-2
CSARQGLAGYFTGELFF
TGCAGTGCTAGGCAGGGACTAGCGGGGTATTTCACCGGGGAGCTGTTTTTT
>TRBV7-7|NA|NA|TRBJ2-2
CASSLQGVTGELFF
TGTGCCAGCAGCTTACAGGGCGTCACCGGGGAGCTGTTTTTT
>TRBV19|NA|NA|TRBJ1-5
CASSAYPKYDHDQPQHF
TGTGCCAGTAGTGCTTATCCGAAATATGATCACGATCAGCCCCAGCATTTT
>TRBV25-1|few|NA|TRBJ2-5
CASSESGSPGETQYF
TGTGCCAGCAGTGAATCTGGGTCTCCGGGGGAGACCCAGTACTTC
>TRBV12-3/TRBV12-4|many|TRBD1|TRBJ2-7
CASSKTPGRGFSYEQYF
TGTGCCAGCAGTAAAACACCGGGCAGGGGGTTCTCCTACGAGCAGTACTTC
>TRBV2|many|NA|TRBJ1-5
CASSDPRNQPQHF
TGTGCCAGCAGTGACCCTAGGAATCAGCCCCAGCATTTT
>TRBV7-2|many|TRBD1|TRBJ1-2
CASSATGGTYYGYTF
TGTGCCAGCAGCGCCACAGGGGGCACCTACTATGGCTACACCTTC
>TRBV7-9|many|NA|TRBJ2-5
CASSLRPRETQYF
TGTGCCAGCAGCTTAAGGCCCCGGGAGACCCAGTACTTC
>TRBV6-5|few|NA|TRBJ1-1
CASSYGTGTEAFF
TGTGCCAGCAGTTACGGAACGGGTACTGAAGCTTTCTTT
>TRBV7-2|few|NA|TRBJ1-2
CASSPQKGRAYGYTF
TGTGCCAGCAGCCCTCAAAAGGGCAGAGCCTATGGCTACACCTTC
>TRBV7-2|many|NA|TRBJ2-1
CASSPVTRANEQFF
TGTGCCAGCAGCCCCGTAACCAGGGCGAATGAGCAGTTCTTC
>TRBV6-5|few|NA|TRBJ1-2
CASSPVGGYGYTF
TGTGCCAGCAGCCCGGTGGGCGGCTATGGCTACACCTTC
>TRBV5-5|many|TRBD1|TRBJ2-5
CASSFPPGQGAETQYF
TGTGCCAGCAGCTTTCCTCCGGGACAGGGGGCGGAGACCCAGTACTTC
>TRBV7-2|few|NA|TRBJ2-3
CASSSPTAGVITDTQYF
TGTGCCAGCAGCTCCCCGACGGCAGGGGTCATTACAGATACGCAGTATTTT
>TRBV5-1|many|NA|TRBJ2-1
CASSLVPTGEQFF
TGCGCCAGCAGCTTGGTCCCGACAGGTGAGCAGTTCTTC
>TRBV6-2/TRBV6-3|few|TRBD2|TRBJ2-7
CASGQSGGPLLRYF
TGTGCCAGCGGGCAAAGCGGGGGGCCCCTTCTGCGGTACTTC
>TRBV6-1|few|NA|TRBJ2-1
CASSEALRNEQFF
TGTGCCAGCAGTGAAGCGCTTCGAAATGAGCAGTTCTTC
>TRBV20-1|few|NA|TRBJ2-1
CSASSHSSYNEQFF
TGCAGTGCTAGTAGCCATAGCTCCTACAATGAGCAGTTCTTC
>TRBV11-2|many|NA|TRBJ1-2
CASSPQEYRGYTF
TGTGCCAGCAGCCCCCAGGAGTACCGCGGCTACACCTTC